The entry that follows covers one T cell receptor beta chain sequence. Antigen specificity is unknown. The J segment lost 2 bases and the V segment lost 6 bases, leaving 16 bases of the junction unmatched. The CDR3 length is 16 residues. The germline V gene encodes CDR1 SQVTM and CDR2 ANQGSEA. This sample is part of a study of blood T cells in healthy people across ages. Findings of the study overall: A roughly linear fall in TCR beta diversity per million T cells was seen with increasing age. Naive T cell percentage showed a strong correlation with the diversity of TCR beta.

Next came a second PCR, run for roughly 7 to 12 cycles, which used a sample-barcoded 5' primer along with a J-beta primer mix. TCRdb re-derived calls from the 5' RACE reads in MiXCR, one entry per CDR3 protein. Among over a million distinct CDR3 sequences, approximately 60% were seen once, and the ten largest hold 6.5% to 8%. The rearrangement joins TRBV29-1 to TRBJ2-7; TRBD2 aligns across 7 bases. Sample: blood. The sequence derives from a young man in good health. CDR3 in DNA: TGCAGCGTCCTGGTGAAGGGCGGGGGACCAACCTACGAGCAGTACTTC. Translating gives CSVLVKGGGPTYEQYF.